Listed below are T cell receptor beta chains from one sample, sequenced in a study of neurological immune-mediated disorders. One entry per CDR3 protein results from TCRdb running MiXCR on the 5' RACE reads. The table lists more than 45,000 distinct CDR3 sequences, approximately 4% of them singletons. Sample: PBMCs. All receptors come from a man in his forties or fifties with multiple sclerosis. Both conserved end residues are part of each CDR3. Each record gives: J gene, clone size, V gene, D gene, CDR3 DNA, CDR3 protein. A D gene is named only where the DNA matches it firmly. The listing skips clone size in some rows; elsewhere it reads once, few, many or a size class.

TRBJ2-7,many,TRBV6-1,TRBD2,TGTGCCAGCAGCGTACGGACTAGCGGGAGGTCCTACGAGCAGTACTTC,CASSVRTSGRSYEQYF
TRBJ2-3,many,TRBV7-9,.,TGTGCCAGCAGCTTAGTGTGGCGGGAAACAGATACGCAGTATTTT,CASSLVWRETDTQYF
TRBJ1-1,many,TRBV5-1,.,TGCGCCAGCAGCTTCAGCGTTGCCGGGAACACTGAAGCTTTCTTT,CASSFSVAGNTEAFF
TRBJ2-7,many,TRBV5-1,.,TGCGCCAGCAGCTTGTTAGGACAGAATACCTACGAGCAGTACTTC,CASSLLGQNTYEQYF
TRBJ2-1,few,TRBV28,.,TGTGCCAGCAGTCCCCCGGCCTCCTACAATGAGCAGTTCTTC,CASSPPASYNEQFF
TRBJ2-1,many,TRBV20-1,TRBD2,TGCAGTGCTTCGACTAGCGGGAGCAAGCGGTACAATGAGCAGTTCTTC,CSASTSGSKRYNEQFF
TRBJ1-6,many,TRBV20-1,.,TGCAGTGCCCCTCGACAGGCGAGAAATTCACCCCTCCACTTT,CSAPRQARNSPLHF
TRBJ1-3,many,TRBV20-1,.,TGCAGTGCTAGTGATAGACAAGCCTCTGGAAACACCATATATTTT,CSASDRQASGNTIYF
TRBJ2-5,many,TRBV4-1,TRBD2,TGCGCCAGCAGTCCATTGATAGCGGGGGGAAAGGAGACCCAGTACTTC,CASSPLIAGGKETQYF
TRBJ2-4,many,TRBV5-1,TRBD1,TGCGCCAGCAGCTTGCCGGGACAGGGGGACATTCAGTACTTC,CASSLPGQGDIQYF
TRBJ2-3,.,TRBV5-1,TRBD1,TGCGCCAGCAGCTTGGGGACAGGGCTGCAGGGAGATACGCAGTATTTT,CASSLGTGLQGDTQYF
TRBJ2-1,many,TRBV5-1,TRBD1,TGCGCCAGCAGCACCGGGACAGACTACAATGAGCAGTTCTTC,CASSTGTDYNEQFF
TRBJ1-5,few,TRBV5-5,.,TGTGCCAGCAGCTTGGGAATCGGGACGCTCAATCAGCCCCAGCATTTT,CASSLGIGTLNQPQHF
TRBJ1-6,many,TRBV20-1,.,TGCAGTGCTAGGACCTCAGTCGTGGCCCTCCACTTT,CSARTSVVALHF
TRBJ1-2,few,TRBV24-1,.,TGTGCCACCAGCGACACTGCTAACTATGGCTACACCTTC,CATSDTANYGYTF
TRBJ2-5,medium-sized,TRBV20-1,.,TGCAGTGCTAGTCCCCAAGAGACCCAGTACTTC,CSASPQETQYF
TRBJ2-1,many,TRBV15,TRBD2,TGTGCCACCAGCAGAGCAAAAGACCCACTAGCGGGATATGAGCAGTTCTTC,CATSRAKDPLAGYEQFF
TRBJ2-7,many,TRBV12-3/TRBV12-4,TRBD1,TGTGCCAGCAGTTTCCAGGGGGCGTATGAGCAGTACTTC,CASSFQGAYEQYF
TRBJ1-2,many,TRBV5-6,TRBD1,TGTGCCAGCAGCGCCGACAGGGTCGGATATGGCTACACCTTC,CASSADRVGYGYTF
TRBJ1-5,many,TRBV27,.,TGTGCCAGCAGTTTATTTACGGGTCAGCCCCAGCATTTT,CASSLFTGQPQHF
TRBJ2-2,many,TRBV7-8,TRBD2,TGTGCCAGCAGCCCCCGACTAGCGGGACTGATAAACACCAACACCGGGGAGCTGTTTTTT,CASSPRLAGLINTNTGELFF
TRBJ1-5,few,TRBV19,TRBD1,TGTGCCACCGACAGGGGGCAGGGTCAGCCCCAGCATTTT,CATDRGQGQPQHF
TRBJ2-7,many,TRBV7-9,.,TGTGCCAGCAGCCAGCCGGAGGGGCTTGGGGAGCAGTACTTC,CASSQPEGLGEQYF
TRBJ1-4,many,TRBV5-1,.,TGCGCCAGCAGCTTGGACAGGGATAATGAAAAACTGTTTTTT,CASSLDRDNEKLFF
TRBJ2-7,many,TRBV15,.,TGTGCCACCAGCGCCCCGGAGTTCCTTTTCTACGAGCAGTACTTC,CATSAPEFLFYEQYF
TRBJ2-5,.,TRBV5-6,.,TGTGCCAGCAGCAAAGCGGGTCCGGGAGAGACCCAGTACTTC,CASSKAGPGETQYF
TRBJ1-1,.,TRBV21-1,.,TGTGACAGCATTGGGGAAATGAACACTGAAGCTTTCTTT,CDSIGEMNTEAFF
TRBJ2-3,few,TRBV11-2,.,TGTGCCAGCAGCGCCCTGGACAGCACAGATACGCAGTATTTT,CASSALDSTDTQYF
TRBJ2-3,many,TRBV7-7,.,TGTGCCAGCAGCTCCCAGGGGACAGATACGCAGTATTTT,CASSSQGTDTQYF
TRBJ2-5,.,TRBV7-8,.,TGTGCCAGCAGCGTCGGAGGGGGCGGAGGGGCACAGACCCAGTACTTC,CASSVGGGGGAQTQYF
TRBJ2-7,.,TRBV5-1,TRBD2,TGCGCCAGCAGTAGTTGGACTAGCCCCTTCCCCTACGAGCAGTACTTC,CASSSWTSPFPYEQYF
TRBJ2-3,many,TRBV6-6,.,TGTGCCAGCAGTTTTCGCACAGATACGCAGTATTTT,CASSFRTDTQYF
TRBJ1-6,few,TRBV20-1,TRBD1,TGCAGTGCTAGAGTGCAGGGGGCCTTGAGTAATTCACCCCTCAACTTT,CSARVQGALSNSPLNF
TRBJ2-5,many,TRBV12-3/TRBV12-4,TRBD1,TGTGCCAGCAGGACCCGGGACAGGGGGATAGAGGAGACCCAGTACTTC,CASRTRDRGIEETQYF
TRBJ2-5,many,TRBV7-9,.,TGTGCCAGCAGCTTATTCACAGATCAAGAGACCCAGTACTTC,CASSLFTDQETQYF
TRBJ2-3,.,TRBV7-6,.,TGTGCCAGCAGCTTCGGCGGTGTTACACAGTATTTT,CASSFGGVTQYF
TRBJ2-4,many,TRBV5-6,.,TGTGCCAGCAGCTTGGGGACGCAAAACATTCAGTACTTC,CASSLGTQNIQYF
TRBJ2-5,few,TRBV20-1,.,TGCAGTGCCAGAGCACTAGAGGGTGAGACCCAGTACTTC,CSARALEGETQYF
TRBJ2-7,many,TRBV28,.,TGTGCCAGCAGAACAACAGGGAACGAGCAGTACTTC,CASRTTGNEQYF
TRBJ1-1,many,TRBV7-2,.,TGTGCCAGCAGCTTAGCAGGGGACCCGGACGAGGCTTTCTTT,CASSLAGDPDEAFF
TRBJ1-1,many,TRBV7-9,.,TGTGCCAGCAGCACCAACAAGAACACTGAAGCTTTCTTT,CASSTNKNTEAFF
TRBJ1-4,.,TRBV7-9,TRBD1,TGTGCCAGCAGCTCCGGGACAGATCATGAAAAACTGTTTTTT,CASSSGTDHEKLFF
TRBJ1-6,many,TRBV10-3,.,TGTGCCATCAGTGAGTCGGGGTCATCGGAACATTCACCCCTCCACTTT,CAISESGSSEHSPLHF
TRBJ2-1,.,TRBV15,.,TGTGCCACCAGCAGATCCTACAATGAGCAGTTCTTC,CATSRSYNEQFF
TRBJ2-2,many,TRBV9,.,TGTGCCAGCAGCGTTCGGGCAGGGCGGGCCACCGGGGAGCTGTTTTTT,CASSVRAGRATGELFF
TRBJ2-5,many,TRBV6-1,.,TGTGCCAGCACCTACGTGCGTGTGACAGATCTCGGAGGAGGGGGGCCACAAGAGACCCAGTACTTC,CASTYVRVTDLGGGGPQETQYF
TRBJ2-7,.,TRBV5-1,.,TGCGCCAGCAGCGGCAGCGGCACCGAGCAGTACTTC,CASSGSGTEQYF
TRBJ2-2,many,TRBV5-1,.,TGCGCCAGCAGCTTGGACAGGGTAAACACCGGGGAGCTGTTTTTT,CASSLDRVNTGELFF
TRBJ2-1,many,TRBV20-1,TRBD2,TGCAGTGCTAGTGTAGCGGGAGTGAATGAGCAGTTCTTC,CSASVAGVNEQFF
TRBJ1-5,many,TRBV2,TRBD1,TGTGCCAGCAGCGGGACAGGAACAAATCAGCCCCAGCATTTT,CASSGTGTNQPQHF
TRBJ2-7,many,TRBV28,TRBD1,TGTGCCAGCATTAGTGCGGACAGGGCCTACGAGCAGTACTTC,CASISADRAYEQYF
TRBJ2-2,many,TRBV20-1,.,TGCAGTGCTTTCAGGGCAGGGTCTACCGGGGAGCTGTTTTTT,CSAFRAGSTGELFF
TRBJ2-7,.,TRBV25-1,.,TGTGCCAGCGCGACCTCTCTCGAGCAGTACTTC,CASATSLEQYF
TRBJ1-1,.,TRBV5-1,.,TGCGCCAGCAGCTTGGCTAAGAACACTGAAGCTTTCTTT,CASSLAKNTEAFF
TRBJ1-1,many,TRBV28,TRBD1,TGTGCCAGCAGTTTAAAGATCGGGGGAGCGACAGGGGGGTCTGAAGCTTTCTTT,CASSLKIGGATGGSEAFF
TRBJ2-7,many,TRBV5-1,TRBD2,TGCGCCAGCAGCTTAACCGGGGGGACTAGCGGGAGCCACGAGCAGTACTTC,CASSLTGGTSGSHEQYF
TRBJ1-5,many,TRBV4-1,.,TGCGCCAGCAGCCAGGGGATTGCCAATCAGCCCCAGCATTTT,CASSQGIANQPQHF
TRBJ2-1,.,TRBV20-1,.,TGCAGTGCTAGAGAGGGGGCTCGGTGGAAGGCGTACAATGAGCAGTTCTTC,CSAREGARWKAYNEQFF
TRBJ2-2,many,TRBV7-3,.,TGTGCCAGCAGCCAAATGGACAACACCGGGGAGCTGTTTTTT,CASSQMDNTGELFF